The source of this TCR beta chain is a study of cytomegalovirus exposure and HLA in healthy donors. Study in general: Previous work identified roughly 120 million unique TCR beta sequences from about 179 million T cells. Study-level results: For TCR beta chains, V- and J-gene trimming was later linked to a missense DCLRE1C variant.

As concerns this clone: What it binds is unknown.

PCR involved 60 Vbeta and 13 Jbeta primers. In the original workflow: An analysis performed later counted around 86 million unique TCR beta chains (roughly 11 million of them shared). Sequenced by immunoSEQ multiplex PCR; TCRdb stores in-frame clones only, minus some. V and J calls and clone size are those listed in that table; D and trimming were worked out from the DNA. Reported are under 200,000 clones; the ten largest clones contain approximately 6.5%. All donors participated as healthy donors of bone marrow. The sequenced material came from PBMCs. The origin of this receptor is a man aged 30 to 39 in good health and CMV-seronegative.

CDR3 DNA sequence: TGCGCCAGCAGCCAAGTCTCTCTTGGACAGCCCTACGAGCAGTACTTC. It is translated as CASSQVSLGQPYEQYF. The chain carries TRBV4-1 and TRBJ2-7, with D perhaps TRBD1 (6 bases). Germline lookup yields CDR1 MGHRA and CDR2 YSYEKL. The CDR3 length is 16 residues. Trimming removed 1 base from V and 2 bases from J, with 15 bases in between.